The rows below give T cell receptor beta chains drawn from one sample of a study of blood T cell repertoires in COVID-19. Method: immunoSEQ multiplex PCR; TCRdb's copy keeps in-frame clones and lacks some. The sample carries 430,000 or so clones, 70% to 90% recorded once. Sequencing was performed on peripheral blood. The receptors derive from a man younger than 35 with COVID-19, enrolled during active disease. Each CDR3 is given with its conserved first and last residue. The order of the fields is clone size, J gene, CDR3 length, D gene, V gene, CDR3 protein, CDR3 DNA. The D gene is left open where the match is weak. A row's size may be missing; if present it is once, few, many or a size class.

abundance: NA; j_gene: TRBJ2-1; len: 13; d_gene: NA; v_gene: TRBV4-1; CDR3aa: CASSQVSYNEQFF; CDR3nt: TGCGCCAGCAGCCAAGTATCTTACAATGAGCAGTTCTTC
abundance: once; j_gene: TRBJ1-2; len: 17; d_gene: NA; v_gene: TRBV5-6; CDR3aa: CASSLVGGPYREDGYTF; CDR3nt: TGTGCCAGCAGCTTGGTGGGGGGGCCCTACAGGGAAGATGGCTACACCTTC
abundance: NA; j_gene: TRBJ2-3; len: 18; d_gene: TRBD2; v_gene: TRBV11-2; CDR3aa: CASSLAVTSGQNTDTQYF; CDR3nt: TGTGCCAGCAGCTTAGCGGTGACTAGCGGGCAAAACACAGATACGCAGTATTTT
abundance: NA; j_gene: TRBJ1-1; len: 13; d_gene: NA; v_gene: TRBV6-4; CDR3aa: CASSFELNTEAFF; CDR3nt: TGTGCCAGCAGTTTTGAGTTGAACACTGAAGCTTTCTTT
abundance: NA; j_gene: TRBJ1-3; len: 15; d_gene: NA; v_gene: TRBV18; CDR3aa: CASSPPAGLTDTIYF; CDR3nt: TGTGCCAGCTCACCACCCGCAGGGTTGACGGACACCATATATTTT
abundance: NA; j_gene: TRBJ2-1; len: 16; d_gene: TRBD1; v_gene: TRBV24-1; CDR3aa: CATSDLTGQGNNEQFF; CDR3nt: TGTGCCACCAGTGATTTGACGGGACAGGGGAACAATGAGCAGTTCTTC
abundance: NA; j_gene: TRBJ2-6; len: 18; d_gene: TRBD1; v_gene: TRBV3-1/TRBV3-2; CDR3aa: CASSQHGQGASGANVLTF; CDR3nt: TGTGCCAGCAGCCAGCATGGACAGGGGGCTTCTGGGGCCAACGTCCTGACTTTC
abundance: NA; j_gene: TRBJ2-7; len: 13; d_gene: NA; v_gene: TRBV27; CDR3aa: CASSLLPGHEQYF; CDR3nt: TGTGCCAGCAGTTTACTACCTGGGCACGAGCAGTACTTC
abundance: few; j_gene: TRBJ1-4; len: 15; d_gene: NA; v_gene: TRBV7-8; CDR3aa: CASSLGSGSAEKLFF; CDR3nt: TGTGCCAGCAGCTTAGGGTCAGGGTCTGCTGAAAAACTGTTTTTT
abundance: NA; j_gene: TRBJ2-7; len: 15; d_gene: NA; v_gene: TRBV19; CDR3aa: CASSPGREVSYEQYF; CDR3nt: TGTGCCAGTAGTCCCGGCAGGGAGGTTTCCTACGAGCAGTACTTC
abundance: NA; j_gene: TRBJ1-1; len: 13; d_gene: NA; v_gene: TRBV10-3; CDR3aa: CASSGGVNTEAFF; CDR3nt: TGTGCCTCTAGTGGGGGCGTGAACACTGAAGCTTTCTTT
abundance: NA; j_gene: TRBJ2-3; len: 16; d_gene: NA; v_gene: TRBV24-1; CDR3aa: CATSDQDMTSTDTQYF; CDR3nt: TGTGCCACCAGTGACCAGGACATGACATCCACAGATACGCAGTATTTT
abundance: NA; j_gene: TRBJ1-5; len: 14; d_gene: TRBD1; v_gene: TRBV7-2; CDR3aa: CASSEQGLNQPQHF; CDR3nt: TGTGCCAGCAGCGAACAGGGGTTAAATCAGCCCCAGCATTTT
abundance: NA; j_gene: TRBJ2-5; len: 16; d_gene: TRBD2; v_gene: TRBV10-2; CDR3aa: CASRGGGTSGGQAQYF; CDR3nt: TGCGCCAGCAGGGGGGGCGGGACTAGCGGGGGGCAGGCCCAGTACTTC
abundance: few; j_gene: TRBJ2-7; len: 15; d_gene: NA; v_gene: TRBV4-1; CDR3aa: CASSQRTGNSYEQYF; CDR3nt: TGCGCCAGCAGCCAACGAACAGGGAACTCCTACGAGCAGTACTTC
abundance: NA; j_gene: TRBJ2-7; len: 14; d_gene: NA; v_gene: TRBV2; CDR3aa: CASSERSFTYEQYF; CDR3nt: TGTGCCAGCAGTGAAAGGAGTTTTACCTACGAGCAGTACTTC
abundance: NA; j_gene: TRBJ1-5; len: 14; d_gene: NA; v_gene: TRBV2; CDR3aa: CASSEIRGGQPQHF; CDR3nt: TGTGCCAGCAGTGAAATCAGGGGAGGGCAGCCCCAGCATTTT
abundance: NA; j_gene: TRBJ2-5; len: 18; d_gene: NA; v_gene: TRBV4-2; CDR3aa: CASSQAQLGAPGGETQYF; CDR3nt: TGTGCCAGCAGCCAAGCCCAACTTGGCGCTCCCGGGGGAGAGACCCAGTACTTC
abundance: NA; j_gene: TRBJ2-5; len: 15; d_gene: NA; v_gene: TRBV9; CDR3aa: CASSVGAADQETQYF; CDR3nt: TGTGCCAGCAGCGTAGGGGCAGCGGACCAAGAGACCCAGTACTTC
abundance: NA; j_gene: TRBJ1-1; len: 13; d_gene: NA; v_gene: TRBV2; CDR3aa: CASIRYRGTEAFF; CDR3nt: TGTGCCAGCATCAGATATAGGGGCACTGAAGCTTTCTTT
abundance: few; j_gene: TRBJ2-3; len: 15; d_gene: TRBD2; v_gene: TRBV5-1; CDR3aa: CATHPTSGGTDTQYF; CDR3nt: TGCGCCACCCATCCGACTAGCGGGGGCACAGATACGCAGTATTTT
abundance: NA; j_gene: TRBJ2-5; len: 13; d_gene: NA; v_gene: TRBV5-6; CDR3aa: CASSFRGKETQYF; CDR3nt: TGTGCCAGCAGCTTCCGGGGTAAAGAGACCCAGTACTTC
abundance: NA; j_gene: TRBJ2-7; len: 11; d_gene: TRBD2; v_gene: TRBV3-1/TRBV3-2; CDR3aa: CASSHGLVQYF; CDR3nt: TGTGCCAGCAGCCACGGACTAGTTCAGTACTTC
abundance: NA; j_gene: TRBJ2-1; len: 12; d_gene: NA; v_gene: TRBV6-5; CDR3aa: CASRTPEAEQFF; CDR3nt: TGTGCCAGCAGAACCCCGGAAGCGGAGCAGTTCTTC
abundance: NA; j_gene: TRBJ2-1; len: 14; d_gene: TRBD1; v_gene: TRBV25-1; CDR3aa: CASSVGQGDGEQFF; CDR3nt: TGTGCCAGCAGTGTTGGACAGGGGGACGGTGAGCAGTTCTTC
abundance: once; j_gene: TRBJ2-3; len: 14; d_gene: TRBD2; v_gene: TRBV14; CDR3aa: CASSPGGGDHTQYF; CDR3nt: TGTGCCAGCAGTCCGGGCGGGGGGGATCATACGCAGTATTTT
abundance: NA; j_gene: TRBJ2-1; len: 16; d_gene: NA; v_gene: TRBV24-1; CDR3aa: CATSAAGQPGGNEQFF; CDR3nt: TGTGCCACCAGTGCTGCGGGACAACCGGGGGGCAATGAGCAGTTCTTC